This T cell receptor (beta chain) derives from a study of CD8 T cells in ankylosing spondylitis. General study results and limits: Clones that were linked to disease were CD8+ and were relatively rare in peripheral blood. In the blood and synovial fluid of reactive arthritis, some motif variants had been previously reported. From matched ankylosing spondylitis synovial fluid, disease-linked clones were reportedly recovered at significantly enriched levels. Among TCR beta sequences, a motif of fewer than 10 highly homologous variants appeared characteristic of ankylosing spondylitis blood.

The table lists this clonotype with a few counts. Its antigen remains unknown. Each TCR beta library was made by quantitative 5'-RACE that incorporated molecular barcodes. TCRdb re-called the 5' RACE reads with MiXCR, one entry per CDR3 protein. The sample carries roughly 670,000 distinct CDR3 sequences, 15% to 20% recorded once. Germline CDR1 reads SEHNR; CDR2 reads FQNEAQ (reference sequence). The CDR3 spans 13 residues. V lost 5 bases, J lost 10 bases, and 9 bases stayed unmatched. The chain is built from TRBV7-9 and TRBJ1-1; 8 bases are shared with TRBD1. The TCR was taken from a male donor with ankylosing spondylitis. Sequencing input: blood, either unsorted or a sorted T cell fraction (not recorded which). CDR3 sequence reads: CASSIRDRPPAFF. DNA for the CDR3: TGTGCCAGCAGCATCCGGGACAGGCCCCCAGCTTTCTTT.